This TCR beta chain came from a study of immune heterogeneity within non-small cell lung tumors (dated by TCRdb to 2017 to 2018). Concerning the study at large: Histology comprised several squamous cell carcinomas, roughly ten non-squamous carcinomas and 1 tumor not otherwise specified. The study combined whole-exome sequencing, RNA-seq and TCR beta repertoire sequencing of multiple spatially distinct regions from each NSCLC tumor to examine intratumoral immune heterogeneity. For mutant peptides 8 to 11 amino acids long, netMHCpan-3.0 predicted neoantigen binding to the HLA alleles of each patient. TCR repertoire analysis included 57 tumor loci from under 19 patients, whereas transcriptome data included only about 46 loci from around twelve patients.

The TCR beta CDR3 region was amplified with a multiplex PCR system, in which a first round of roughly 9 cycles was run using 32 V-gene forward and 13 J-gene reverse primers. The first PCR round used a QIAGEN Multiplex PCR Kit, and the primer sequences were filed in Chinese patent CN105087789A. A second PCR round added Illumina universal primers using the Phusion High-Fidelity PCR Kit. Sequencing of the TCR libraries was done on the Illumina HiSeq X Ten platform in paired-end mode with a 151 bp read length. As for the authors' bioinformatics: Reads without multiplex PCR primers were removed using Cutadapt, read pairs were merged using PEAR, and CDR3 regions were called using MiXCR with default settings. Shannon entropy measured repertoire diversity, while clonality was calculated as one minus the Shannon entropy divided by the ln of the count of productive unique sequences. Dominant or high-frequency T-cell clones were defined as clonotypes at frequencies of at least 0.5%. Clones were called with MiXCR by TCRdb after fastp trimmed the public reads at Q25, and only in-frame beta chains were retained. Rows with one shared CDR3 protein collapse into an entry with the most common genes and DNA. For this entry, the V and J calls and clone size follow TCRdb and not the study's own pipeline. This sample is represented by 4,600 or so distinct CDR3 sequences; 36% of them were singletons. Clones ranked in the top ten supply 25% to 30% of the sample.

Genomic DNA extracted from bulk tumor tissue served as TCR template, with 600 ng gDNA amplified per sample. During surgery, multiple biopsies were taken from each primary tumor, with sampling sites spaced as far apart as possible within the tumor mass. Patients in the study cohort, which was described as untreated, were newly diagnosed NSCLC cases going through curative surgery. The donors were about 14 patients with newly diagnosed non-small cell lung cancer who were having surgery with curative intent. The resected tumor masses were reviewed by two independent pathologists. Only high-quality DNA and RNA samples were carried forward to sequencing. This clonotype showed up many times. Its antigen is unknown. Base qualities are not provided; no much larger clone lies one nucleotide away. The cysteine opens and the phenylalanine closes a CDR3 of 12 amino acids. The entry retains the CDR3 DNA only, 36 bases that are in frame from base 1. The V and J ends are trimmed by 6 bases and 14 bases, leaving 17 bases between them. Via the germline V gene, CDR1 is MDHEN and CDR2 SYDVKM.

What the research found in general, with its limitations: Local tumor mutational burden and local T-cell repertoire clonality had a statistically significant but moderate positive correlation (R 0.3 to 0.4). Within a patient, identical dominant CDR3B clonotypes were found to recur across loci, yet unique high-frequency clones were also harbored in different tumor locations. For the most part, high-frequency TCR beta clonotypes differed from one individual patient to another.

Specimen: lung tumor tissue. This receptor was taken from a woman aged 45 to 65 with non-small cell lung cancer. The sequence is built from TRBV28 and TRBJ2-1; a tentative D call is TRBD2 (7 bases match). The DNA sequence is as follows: TGTGCCAGCAGAACCCAAGGGGGAGGGAAGTTCTTC. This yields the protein CASRTQGGGKFF.